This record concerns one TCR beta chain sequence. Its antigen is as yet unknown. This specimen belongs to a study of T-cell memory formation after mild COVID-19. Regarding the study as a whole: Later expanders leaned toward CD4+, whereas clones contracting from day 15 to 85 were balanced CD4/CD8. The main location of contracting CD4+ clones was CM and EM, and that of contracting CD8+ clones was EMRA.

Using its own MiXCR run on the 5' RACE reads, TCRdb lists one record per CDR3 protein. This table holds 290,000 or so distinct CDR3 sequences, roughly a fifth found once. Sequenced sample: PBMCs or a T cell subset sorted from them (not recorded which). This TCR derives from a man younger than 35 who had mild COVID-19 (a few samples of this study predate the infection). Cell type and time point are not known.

CDR3 sequence reads: CSVRLFTGPLNTEAFF. For the CDR3, the DNA is TGCAGTGTTCGGCTCTTTACAGGGCCTCTGAACACTGAAGCTTTCTTT. The rearrangement links TRBV20-1 to TRBJ1-1; possible D gene TRBD1, 6 bases. The V end lost 7 bases, the J end lost 0 bases, and 21 bases lay between the germline ends. This CDR3 spans 16 amino acids. Germline CDR1 DFQATT, CDR2 SNEGSKA (reference sequence).